A selection of T cell receptor beta chains follows, all from one sample in a study of T cell responses to AZD1222 COVID-19 vaccine. TCRdb keeps only in-frame clones here, not all; method: immunoSEQ multiplex PCR. The sample lists approximately 140,000 clones, about 91% occurring once. The source was peripheral blood, collected 28 days after the second AZD1222 dose. All receptors come from an adult who received the AZD1222 COVID-19 vaccine. CDR3s include the opening cysteine and the closing phenylalanine or tryptophan.

v_call cdr3_aa
TRBV1 CTSSPLRGSGPYEQYF
TRBV28 CASSWDRGDTEAFF
TRBV5-4 CASSHTGNTEAFF
TRBV7-9 CASSLGQNTEAFF
TRBV19 CASSQGTGPGNTIYF
TRBV6-5 CASDRGRRAENTQYF
TRBV5-1 CASTSPDRGHGYTF
TRBV6-1 CASSEGILRNTIYF
TRBV19 CASLRTGLNTGELFF
TRBV7-6 CASSLRNRGTGSDEQFF
TRBV15 CATGQMRNSNQPQHF
TRBV18 CASSTLALDGGYTF
TRBV27 CATTGGAVTGELFF
TRBV25-1 CASSATGGLSPLHF
TRBV15 CATSTRDTYTEAFF
TRBV2 CASSPSGANVLTF
TRBV9 CASSVATGAGGYTF
TRBV15 CATSRDLMSISSNTIYF
TRBV5-1 CASSTTGSEATSGNTGELFF
TRBV11-2 CASSLDSGVDRVRNSPLHF
TRBV5-6 CASSPPGGRMAFF
TRBV13 CASSSRTGGHTDTQYF
TRBV3-1/TRBV3-2 CASSQEGGSDGYTF
TRBV7-9 CASSFGQGGIKGYTF